This TCR beta chain was recorded in a study of Graves' ophthalmopathy and Graves' hyperthyroidism. Background on the study: Peripheral blood (taken before any treatment) was collected at initial diagnosis. Overall study results and limits: Most clonotypes expanded in thyroid above 0.001 frequency were present in blood too.

The table lists this clonotype with many counts. No antigen is known for it. The study amplified TCR beta CDR3 regions using RNA transcripts. HTBI-primed RT-PCR formed the first round, and a multiplex PCR formed the second. A single record per CDR3 protein comes from TCRdb applying MiXCR to the multiplex PCR reads. This repertoire shows about 640,000 distinct CDR3 sequences, more than 40% found once; its top ten account for 3.3%. V dropped 2 bases and J dropped 4 bases, with 8 bases sitting between them. This CDR3 region has 13 residues. Germline assignment: CDR1 SEHNR and CDR2 FQNEAQ (reference sequence). Each diagnosis was determined on the basis of clinical symptoms, serum thyroxine, TRAb, thyroid ultrasound and orbital computed tomography.

The TCR was taken from an adult man with Graves' ophthalmopathy. Sequencing input: peripheral blood. J is TRBJ2-5 and V is TRBV7-9; the D is unclear. The DNA of the CDR3 is TGTGCCAGCAGCTTATCCGGTGGAGAGACCCAGTACTTC. It specifies CASSLSGGETQYF.